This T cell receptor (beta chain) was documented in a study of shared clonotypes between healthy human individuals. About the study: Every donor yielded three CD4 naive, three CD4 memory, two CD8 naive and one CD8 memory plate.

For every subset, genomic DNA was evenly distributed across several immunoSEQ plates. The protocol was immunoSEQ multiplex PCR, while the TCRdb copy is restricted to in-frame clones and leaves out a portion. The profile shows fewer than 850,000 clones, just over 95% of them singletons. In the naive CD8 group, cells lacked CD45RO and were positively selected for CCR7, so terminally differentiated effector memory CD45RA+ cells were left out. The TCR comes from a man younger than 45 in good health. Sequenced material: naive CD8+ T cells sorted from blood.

CDR3 sequence: CASSESLGTDTQYF. CDR3 coding DNA: TGCGCCAGCAGTGAGTCACTAGGGACAGATACGCAGTATTTT. The chain employs TRBV10-1 and TRBJ2-3; D perhaps matches TRBD2 (5 bases). CDR1 is WNHNN, CDR2 SYGVQD, per germline (reference sequence). Deletions cut 0 bases from V and 3 bases from J, with 7 bases between. The length of the CDR3 is 14 residues.